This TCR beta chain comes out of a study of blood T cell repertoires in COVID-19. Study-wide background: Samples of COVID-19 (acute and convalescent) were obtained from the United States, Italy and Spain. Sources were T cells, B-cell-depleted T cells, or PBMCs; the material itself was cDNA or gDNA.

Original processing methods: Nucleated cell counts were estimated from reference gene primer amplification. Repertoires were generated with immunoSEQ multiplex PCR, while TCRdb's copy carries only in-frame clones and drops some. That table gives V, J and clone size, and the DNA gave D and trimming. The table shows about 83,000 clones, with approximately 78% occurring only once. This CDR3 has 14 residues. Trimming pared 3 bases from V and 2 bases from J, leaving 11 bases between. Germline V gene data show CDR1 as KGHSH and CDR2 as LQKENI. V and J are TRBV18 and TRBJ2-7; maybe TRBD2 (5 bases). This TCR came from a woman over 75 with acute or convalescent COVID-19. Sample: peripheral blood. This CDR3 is CASSPGVGTYEQYF. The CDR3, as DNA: TGTGCCAGCTCACCCGGGGTCGGAACCTACGAGCAGTACTTC.